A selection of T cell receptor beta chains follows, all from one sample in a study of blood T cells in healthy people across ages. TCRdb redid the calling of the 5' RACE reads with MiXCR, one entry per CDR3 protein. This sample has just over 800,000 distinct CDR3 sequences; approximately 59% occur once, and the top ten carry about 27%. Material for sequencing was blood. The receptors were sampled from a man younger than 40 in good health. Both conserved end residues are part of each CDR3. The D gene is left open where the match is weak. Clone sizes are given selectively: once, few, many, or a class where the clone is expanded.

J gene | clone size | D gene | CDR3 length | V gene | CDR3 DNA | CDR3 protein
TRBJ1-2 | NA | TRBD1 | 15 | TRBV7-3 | TGTGCCAGCAGCCTGCAGGGGGCAAATCGTGATGGCTACACCTTC | CASSLQGANRDGYTF
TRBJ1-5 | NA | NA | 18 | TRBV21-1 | TGTGCCAGCAGCAGCTACTGGTGGGGCAGCCAACGCAATCAGCCCCAGCATTTT | CASSSYWWGSQRNQPQHF
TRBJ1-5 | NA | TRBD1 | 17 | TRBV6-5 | TGTGCCAGCAGTTCCATGGGACAGGGGTATATCAATCAGCCCCAGCATTTT | CASSSMGQGYINQPQHF
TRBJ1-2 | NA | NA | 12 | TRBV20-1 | TGCAGTGCCGTCTTGGACCAGAATGGCTACACCTTC | CSAVLDQNGYTF
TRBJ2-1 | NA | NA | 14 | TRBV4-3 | TGCGCCAGCAGCCACGTAGCGAGCGACAATGAGCAGTTCTTC | CASSHVASDNEQFF
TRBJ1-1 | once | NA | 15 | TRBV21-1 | TGTGCCAGCAGTTCCCCGGGACACCCGAACACTGAAGCTTTCTTT | CASSSPGHPNTEAFF
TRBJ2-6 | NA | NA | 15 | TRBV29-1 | TGCAGCGTTCCAGATCCGGTGTGGGGGGCCAACGTCCTGACTTTC | CSVPDPVWGANVLTF
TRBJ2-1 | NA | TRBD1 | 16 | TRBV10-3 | TGTGCCATCAGTAAAACCAATACCGACAGGGACAATGAGCAGTTCTTC | CAISKTNTDRDNEQFF
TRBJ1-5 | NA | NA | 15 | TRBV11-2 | TGTGCCAGCAGCTTAGTTACAGGGTCGGGTCAGCCCCAGCATTTT | CASSLVTGSGQPQHF
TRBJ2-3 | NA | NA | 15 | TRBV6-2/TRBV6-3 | TGTGCCAGCAGTTATTCTGGGGGTTTAACAGATACGCAGTATTTT | CASSYSGGLTDTQYF
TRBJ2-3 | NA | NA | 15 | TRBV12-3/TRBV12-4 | TGTGCCAGCAGTTTAGACAGGCAACCCTTAGATACGCAGTATTTT | CASSLDRQPLDTQYF
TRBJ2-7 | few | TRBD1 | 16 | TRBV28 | TGTGCCAGCAGTCCCTCATCAGGGACAGGGTACTACGAGCAGTACTTC | CASSPSSGTGYYEQYF
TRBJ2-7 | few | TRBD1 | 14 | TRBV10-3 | TGTGCCATCAGTGAGGCCGGGACAGGGGAAGAGCAGTACTTC | CAISEAGTGEEQYF
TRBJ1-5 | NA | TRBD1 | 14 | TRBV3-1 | TGTGCCAGCAGCCAAGGACAGGGCCATCAGCCCCAGCATTTT | CASSQGQGHQPQHF
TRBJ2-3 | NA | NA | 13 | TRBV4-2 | TGTGCCAGCAGTAGAGCGGCAGGAGATACGCAGTATTTT | CASSRAAGDTQYF
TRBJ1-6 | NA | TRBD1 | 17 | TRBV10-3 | TGTGCCATCAGTGAGTCCGGCAGGGGGGAATATAATTCACCCCTCCACTTT | CAISESGRGEYNSPLHF
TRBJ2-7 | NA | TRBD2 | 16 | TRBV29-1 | TGCAGCGTCCCCAACGGGGGGGCCGATAATTTTTACGAGCAGTACTTC | CSVPNGGADNFYEQYF
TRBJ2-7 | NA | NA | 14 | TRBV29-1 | TGCAGCGTTGAAGTGGGAGAGTGGGACTACGAGCAGTACTTC | CSVEVGEWDYEQYF
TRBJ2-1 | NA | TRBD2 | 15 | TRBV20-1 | TGCAGTGCTACCTCTAGCGGAAACTCCTACAATGAGCAGTTCTTC | CSATSSGNSYNEQFF
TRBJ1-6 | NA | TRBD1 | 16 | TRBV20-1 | TGCAGTGCTAGCCCGAAAGGGACAGGGGGCAATTCACCCCTCCACTTT | CSASPKGTGGNSPLHF
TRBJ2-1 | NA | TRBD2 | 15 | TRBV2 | TGTGCCAGCAGTAGGACTAGCGGGGGGGGCGATGAGCAGTTCTTC | CASSRTSGGGDEQFF
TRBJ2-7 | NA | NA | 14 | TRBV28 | TGTGCCAGCAGTTCTAATACAGGTCTCTACGAGCAGTACTTC | CASSSNTGLYEQYF
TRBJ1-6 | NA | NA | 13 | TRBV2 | TGTGCCAGCCCGACAGGAGAAAATTCACCCCTCCACTTT | CASPTGENSPLHF
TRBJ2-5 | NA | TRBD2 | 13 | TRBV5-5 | TGTGCCAGCAACGGGGGGGCGAGCGAGACCCAGTACTTC | CASNGGASETQYF
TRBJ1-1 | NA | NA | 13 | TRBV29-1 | TGCAGCGTTGAGTTATCGATGAACACTGAAGCTTTCTTT | CSVELSMNTEAFF
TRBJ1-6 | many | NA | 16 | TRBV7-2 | TGTGCCAGCAGCTTACTATCCGGGGGAAGGAATTCACCCCTCCACTTT | CASSLLSGGRNSPLHF
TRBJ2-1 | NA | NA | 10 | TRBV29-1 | TGCAGCGTTGAAGAGAATGAGCAGTTCTTC | CSVEENEQFF
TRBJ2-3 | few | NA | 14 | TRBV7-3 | TGTGCCAGCAGTACCTGGGGGCGCGGGGATACGCAGTATTTT | CASSTWGRGDTQYF
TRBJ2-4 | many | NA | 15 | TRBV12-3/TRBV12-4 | TGTGCCAGCAGTTTAGCAGGGATAGGAAGAAACATTCAGTACTTC | CASSLAGIGRNIQYF
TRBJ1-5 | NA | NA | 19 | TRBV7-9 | TGTGCCAGCAGCTTAGAGAGGACAACAGGACGATATAGCAATCAGCCCCAGCATTTT | CASSLERTTGRYSNQPQHF
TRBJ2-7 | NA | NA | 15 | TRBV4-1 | TGCGCCAGCAGCCAACTGACAGGATCCTCCTACGAGCAGTACTTC | CASSQLTGSSYEQYF
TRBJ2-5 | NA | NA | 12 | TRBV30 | TGTGCCTTAGCAGCAGTTCAAGAGACCCAGTACTTC | CALAAVQETQYF
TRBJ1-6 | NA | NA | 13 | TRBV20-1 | TGCAGTGCTAGTCCCAGGGGACGTTCACCCCTCCACTTT | CSASPRGRSPLHF
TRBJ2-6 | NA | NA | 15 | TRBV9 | TGTGCCAGCACCGCAGGTATCTCTGGGGCCAACGTCCTGACTTTC | CASTAGISGANVLTF
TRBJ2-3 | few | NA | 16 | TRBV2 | TGTGCCAGCACCCTCTTGGGCGTCGGCCTCACAGATACGCAGTATTTT | CASTLLGVGLTDTQYF
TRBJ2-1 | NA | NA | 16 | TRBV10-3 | TGTGCCATCAGAGGAGACCGGGACGCCTTCGCGGGTGAGCAGTTCTTC | CAIRGDRDAFAGEQFF
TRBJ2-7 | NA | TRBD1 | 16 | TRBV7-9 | TGTGCCAGCAGCTTTACTCGGGACAGCCTATCCTACGAGCAGTACTTC | CASSFTRDSLSYEQYF
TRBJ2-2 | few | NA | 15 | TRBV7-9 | TGTGCCAGCAGCCTCCGTTGGGGGAACACCGGGGAGCTGTTTTTT | CASSLRWGNTGELFF
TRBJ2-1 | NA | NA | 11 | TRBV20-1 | TGCAGTGCTCTTAACTACAATGAGCAGTTCTTC | CSALNYNEQFF
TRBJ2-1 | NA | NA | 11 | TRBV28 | TGTGCCAGCCAAGTGTACAATGAGCAGTTCTTC | CASQVYNEQFF
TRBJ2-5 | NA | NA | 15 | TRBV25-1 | TGTGCCAGCAGTGAATCACCAACACCCTACAATGAGCAGTACTTC | CASSESPTPYNEQYF
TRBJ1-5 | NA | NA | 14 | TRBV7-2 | TGTGCCAGCAGCTTTGGGGGGGACAATCAGCCCCAGCATTTT | CASSFGGDNQPQHF
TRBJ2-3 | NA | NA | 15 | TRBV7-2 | TGTGCCAGCAGCTCCGGGGGGCCAAACACAGATACGCAGTATTTT | CASSSGGPNTDTQYF
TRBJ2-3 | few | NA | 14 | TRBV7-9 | TGTGCCAGCAGCTTCCAGGGCCTCACAGATACGCAGTATTTT | CASSFQGLTDTQYF
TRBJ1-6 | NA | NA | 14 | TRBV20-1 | TGCAGTGCTTTGAGTGGGGCAGAGAATTCACCCCTCCACTTT | CSALSGAENSPLHF
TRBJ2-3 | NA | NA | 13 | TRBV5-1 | TGCGCCAGCAGCTGGCGTAGCACAGATACGCAGTATTTT | CASSWRSTDTQYF
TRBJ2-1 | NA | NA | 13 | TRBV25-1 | TGTGCCGGCAGTGAATTCGGTTACAATGAGCAGTTCTTC | CAGSEFGYNEQFF
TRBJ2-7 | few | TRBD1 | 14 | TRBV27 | TGTGCCAGCAGTTTGGGACAGACATCCTACGAGCAGTACTTC | CASSLGQTSYEQYF
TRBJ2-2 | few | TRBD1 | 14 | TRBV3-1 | TGTGCCAGCAGGACAGGGGGCGCGGCCGGGGAGCTGTTTTTT | CASRTGGAAGELFF
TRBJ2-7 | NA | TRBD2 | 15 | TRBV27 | TGTGCCAGCAGTTCTGCGGGGGGACAAGCCTACGAGCGGTACTTC | CASSSAGGQAYERYF
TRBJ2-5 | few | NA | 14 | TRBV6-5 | TGTGCCAGCAGTGACGGGACCGAGCGACAGACCCAGTACTTC | CASSDGTERQTQYF
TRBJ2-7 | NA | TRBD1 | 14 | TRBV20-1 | TGCAGTGCTAAGACAGGGGTCCAATACTACGAGCAGTACTTC | CSAKTGVQYYEQYF
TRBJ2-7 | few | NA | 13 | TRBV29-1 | TGCAGCGTTGCCCCTAGCTCCTACAATGAGCAGTACTTC | CSVAPSSYNEQYF
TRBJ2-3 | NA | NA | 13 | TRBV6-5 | TGTGCCAGCAGGGGCTGGAGCACAGATACGCAGTATTTT | CASRGWSTDTQYF
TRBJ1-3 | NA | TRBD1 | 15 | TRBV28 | TGTGCCAGCAGTACGGGACAGGGGCTCGGGAACACCATATATTTT | CASSTGQGLGNTIYF
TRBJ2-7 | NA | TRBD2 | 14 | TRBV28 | TGTGCCAGCAGTCCTCCCACTAGCGGCTACGAGCAGTACTTC | CASSPPTSGYEQYF
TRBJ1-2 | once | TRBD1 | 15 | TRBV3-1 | TGTGCCAGCAGCCAAGTTGGGGACAGTCCGTATGGCTACACCTTC | CASSQVGDSPYGYTF
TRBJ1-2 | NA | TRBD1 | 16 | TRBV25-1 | TGTGCCAGCAGTGAATTTTGGACAGGGGAGTCAAATGGCTACACCTTC | CASSEFWTGESNGYTF